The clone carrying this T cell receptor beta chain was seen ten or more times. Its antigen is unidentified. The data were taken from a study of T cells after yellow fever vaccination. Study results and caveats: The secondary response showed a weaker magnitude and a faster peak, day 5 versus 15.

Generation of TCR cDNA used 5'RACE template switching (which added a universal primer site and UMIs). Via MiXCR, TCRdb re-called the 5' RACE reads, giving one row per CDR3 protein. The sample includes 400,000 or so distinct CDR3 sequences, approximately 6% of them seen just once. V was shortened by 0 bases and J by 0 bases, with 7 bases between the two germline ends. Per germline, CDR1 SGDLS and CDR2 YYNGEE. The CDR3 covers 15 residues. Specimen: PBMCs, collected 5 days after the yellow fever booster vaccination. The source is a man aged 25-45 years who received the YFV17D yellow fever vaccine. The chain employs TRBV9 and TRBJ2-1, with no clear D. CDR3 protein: CASSVEGGSYNEQFF. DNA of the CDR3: TGTGCCAGCAGCGTAGAGGGCGGCTCCTACAATGAGCAGTTCTTC.